This T cell receptor beta chain is from a study of identical twins. Study results and limitations: While abundant cord blood beta clonotypes carried fewer insertions, memory repertoires showed no such pattern.

This clonotype was detected ten times or more. What it recognizes is unknown. CDR1 and CDR2 from the germline V gene are SGHDN and FVKESK. The germline V and J ends were trimmed by 5 bases and 0 bases, with 8 bases remaining between them. CDR3 length: 14 residues. Using its own MiXCR run on the 5' RACE reads, TCRdb lists one record per CDR3 protein. The sample includes 200,000 to 300,000 distinct CDR3 sequences, 7% of them seen just once. These same records also appear under a second study, on yellow fever vaccine responses in identical twins.

The sample comprised memory (CD45RO+) T cells sorted from blood. The receptor's source is a young woman in good health. This chain uses TRBV14 with TRBJ2-4; possible D gene TRBD1, 5 bases. The CDR3 region has the DNA TGTGCCAGCAGCGCAGACAGAGCCAAAAACATTCAGTACTTC. This encodes CASSADRAKNIQYF.